This passage covers 32 T cell receptor beta chains from one sample sequenced in a study of blood T cell repertoires in COVID-19 (TCRdb year 2020). The method behind the library was the immunoSEQ multiplex PCR assay. Held by TCRdb, this immuneACCESS table contains in-frame sequences only and omits some clones. Under half of the omission traces to an unresolved V gene where checked; the cause of the rest is unknown. The sample yields roughly 190,000 clones; roughly 87% were counted once. The ten largest make up 7.8% of the sample. Sample: peripheral blood. These TCRs come from a woman aged 55-70 years with COVID-19, enrolled during active disease.

The chain couples TRBV7-2 to TRBJ2-3; a possible D gene is TRBD2 (6 bases). The CDR3 runs to 14 residues. Germline lookup yields CDR1 SGHTA and CDR2 FQGNSA. V was pared by 1 base and J by 6 bases, with 11 bases between. This CDR3 reads CASSLDGGADTQYF. CDR3 bases: TGTGCCAGCAGCTTAGATGGCGGGGCGGATACGCAGTATTTT.

The chain couples TRBV29-1 to TRBJ1-5; TRBD1 matches at 8 bases. Germline assignment: CDR1 SQVTM and CDR2 ANQGSEA. J lost 4 bases, V lost 7 bases, and 6 bases had no gene match. This CDR3 contains 13 residues. The CDR3 nucleotides are TGCAGCGCCGGACAGGGACGAAATCAGCCCCAGCATTTT. Protein: CSAGQGRNQPQHF.

V usage is TRBV29-1 and J usage is TRBJ2-7; weak D call: TRBD2 (6 bases). The CDR3 totals 14 residues. CDR1 SQVTM and CDR2 ANQGSEA come from the germline V gene. The V end lost 4 bases, the J end lost 2 bases, and 15 bases lay between the germline ends. CDR3 sequence reads: CSVGGVGGTYEQYF. CDR3 DNA sequence: TGCAGCGTTGGGGGCGTAGGAGGGACCTACGAGCAGTACTTC.

The chain links TRBV20-1 to TRBJ2-3, with unresolved D. Germline CDR1 DFQATT, CDR2 SNEGSKA (reference sequence). The length of the CDR3 is 11 residues. V lost 6 bases, J lost 5 bases, and 9 bases lay in between. CDR3 region: CSAYPGDTQYF. Here the CDR3 DNA reads TGCAGTGCGTATCCGGGAGATACGCAGTATTTT.

This chain uses TRBV9 with TRBJ2-2; TRBD1 is a possible D gene (5 bases). The CDR3 is 16 amino acids. The germline V and J ends were trimmed by 4 bases and 0 bases, with 13 bases remaining between them. Germline CDR1 and CDR2: SGDLS and YYNGEE. The CDR3 here is CASSTRQIANTGELFF. In nucleotides, the CDR3 is TGTGCCAGCAGCACGCGACAGATCGCGAACACCGGGGAGCTGTTTTTT.

This chain connects TRBV19 to TRBJ1-2; 10 bases are a match to TRBD1. V was clipped by 5 bases and J by 4 bases; unmatched bases: 7. The germline CDR1 and CDR2 sequences are LNHDA and SQIVND (reference sequence). The length of the CDR3 is 15 residues. The chain's CDR3 is CASSPGQGSLYGYTF. DNA of the CDR3: TGTGCCAGTAGTCCGGGACAGGGGAGTCTCTATGGCTACACCTTC.

This sequence joins TRBV5-1 and TRBJ1-1; D remains ambiguous. Per germline, CDR1 SGHRS and CDR2 YFSETQ. This CDR3 is built from 17 residues. V shed 3 bases and J shed 0 bases, with 18 bases lying between them. The CDR3 DNA is TGCGCCAGCAGCTCTCACCGACGGGAGAGCATGAACACTGAAGCTTTCTTT. As protein: CASSSHRRESMNTEAFF. The full variable domain, with the rest looked up from reference TRBV5-1 and TRBJ1-1, is KAGVTQTPRYLIKTRGQQVTLSCSPISGHRSVSWYQQTPGQGLQFLFEYFSETQRNKGNFPGRFSGRQFSNSRSEMNVSTLELGDSALYLCASSSHRRESMNTEAFFGQGTRLTVV.

This clone was recorded once. The chain couples TRBV19 to TRBJ2-7, with TRBD1 as a possible D gene (6 bases). Germline assignment: CDR1 LNHDA and CDR2 SQIVND (reference sequence). V was shortened by 5 bases and J by 3 bases, with 17 bases between the two germline ends. The CDR3 has 15 amino acids. CDR3 bases: TGTGCCAGTAGTCAGTCAGCCGACAGGCTCTACGAGCAGTACTTC. Translated, it gives CASSQSADRLYEQYF.

The CDR3 is CAWGYGSDQPQHF. The DNA of the CDR3 is TGTGCCTGGGGGTATGGCTCCGATCAGCCCCAGCATTTT. The chain uses TRBV30 and TRBJ1-5; D uncertain. Germline V gene sequence: CDR1 GTSNPN, CDR2 SVGIG (reference sequence). The CDR3 consists of 13 residues. V was pared by 5 bases and J by 5 bases, with 13 bases between.

CDR3 region: CASSQGTGTEAFF. CDR3 coding DNA: TGCGCCAGCAGCCAAGGTACAGGGACTGAAGCTTTCTTT. V and J are TRBV4-1 and TRBJ1-1, with D tentatively TRBD1 (6 bases). With 1 base removed from V and 5 bases from J, the gap between germline ends came to 8 bases. In germline, CDR1 is MGHRA, CDR2 YSYEKL. The length of the CDR3 is 13 residues.

This chain links TRBV15 with TRBJ2-5, with D possibly TRBD2 on 6 matching bases. V was trimmed by 5 bases and J by 5 bases, leaving 18 bases between them. The CDR3 consists of 15 residues. Germline V gives CDR1 LNHNV, CDR2 YYDKDF (reference sequence). Here the CDR3 reads CATSPPGLARETQYF. CDR3 DNA: TGTGCCACCAGCCCCCCGGGCCTAGCGAGGGAGACCCAGTACTTC.

The rearrangement uses TRBV5-1 and TRBJ2-6; D remains ambiguous. V lost 1 base, J lost 0 bases, and 8 bases lay in between. In germline, CDR1 is SGHRS, CDR2 YFSETQ. The CDR3 has 16 residues. The CDR3 loop is CASSLSRLSGANVLTF. The CDR3 nucleotides read TGCGCCAGCAGCTTGTCGCGCCTCTCTGGGGCCAACGTCCTGACTTTC.

This chain connects TRBV5-1 to TRBJ2-2; 7 bases line up with TRBD1. The CDR3 is 16 residues long. V lost 0 bases to trimming and J lost 3 bases; unmatched junction nucleotides: 5. In germline, CDR1 is SGHRS, CDR2 YFSETQ. In DNA form, the CDR3 reads TGCGCCAGCAGCTTGGAGGGACAGACCCACACCGGGGAGCTGTTTTTT. This encodes CASSLEGQTHTGELFF.

This clone was picked up a small number of times. The chain carries TRBV3-1 (or the pseudogene TRBV3-2) and TRBJ2-1; TRBD2 is a possible D gene (6 bases). The CDR3 has 17 amino acids. The V gene lost 0 bases and the J gene lost 3 bases, with 15 bases spanning the gap. Germline V gives CDR1 LGHDT, CDR2 YNNKEL (reference sequence). The CDR3 sequence: CASSQDLGRTSYNEQFF. The CDR3, as DNA: TGTGCCAGCAGCCAAGATCTTGGGAGGACCAGCTACAATGAGCAGTTCTTC.

The CDR3 loop reads CASSPTQGPNEKLFF. The CDR3 region has the DNA TGTGCCAGCAGTCCGACGCAGGGGCCTAATGAAAAACTGTTTTTT. The chain is built from TRBV28 and TRBJ1-4; TRBD1 is a possible D gene (6 bases). The V and J ends lost 5 bases and 3 bases respectively, with 13 bases between them. Looked up from germline, CDR1 is MDHEN and CDR2 is SYDVKM. This CDR3 spans 15 amino acids.

This clone showed up just once. The J gene is TRBJ2-2, the V gene TRBV5-1, with no clear D. The CDR3 has 14 amino acids. CDR1 SGHRS and CDR2 YFSETQ come from the germline V gene. V lost 6 bases and J lost 2, with 11 bases in between. The CDR3 DNA is TGCGCCAGCACCCCTTTTAGCAACACCGGGGAGCTGTTTTTT. Its protein is CASTPFSNTGELFF.

This chain links TRBV5-1 with TRBJ2-2; 11 nucleotides match TRBD2. CDR3 size: 15 residues. The V segment lost 4 bases and the J segment 7 bases; nucleotides outside the gene matches: 6. The germline CDR1 and CDR2 sequences are SGHRS and YFSETQ. The CDR3 here is CASSNSGGADGELFF. The CDR3 bases are TGCGCCAGCAGCAATAGCGGGGGGGCCGACGGGGAGCTGTTTTTT. The full variable domain, in which reference TRBV5-1 and TRBJ2-2 provide the parts outside the CDR3, is KAGVTQTPRYLIKTRGQQVTLSCSPISGHRSVSWYQQTPGQGLQFLFEYFSETQRNKGNFPGRFSGRQFSNSRSEMNVSTLELGDSALYLCASSNSGGADGELFFGEGSRLTVL.

V and J are TRBV7-9 and TRBJ2-2; D is possibly TRBD1 (5 bases). Germline CDR1 and CDR2: SEHNR and FQNEAQ (reference sequence). Trimming cost V 3 bases and J 4 bases, with 12 bases left between them. This CDR3 is built from 15 residues. DNA of the CDR3: TGTGCCAGCAGCTTGGGTAGGGGATTCACCGGGGAGCTGTTTTTT. Translation gives CASSLGRGFTGELFF.

The chain combines TRBV19 with TRBJ1-5, with unresolved D. The CDR3 loop spans 14 amino acids. V lost 5 bases, J lost 7 bases, and 15 bases lay in between. Germline loops: CDR1 LNHDA, CDR2 SQIVND (reference sequence). The CDR3 sequence is CASSFRGLKQPQHF. In DNA, the CDR3 is TGTGCCAGTAGTTTTCGGGGTCTAAAACAGCCCCAGCATTTT.

This chain uses TRBV25-1 with TRBJ2-3; maybe TRBD1 (5 bases). The CDR3 runs 17 residues. Germline CDR1 reads MGHDK; CDR2 reads SYGVNS. Trimming stripped 0 bases from V and 0 bases from J, with 13 bases between. The CDR3 sequence is CASSEYTGVTSTDTQYF. The CDR3 DNA is TGTGCCAGCAGTGAATATACAGGCGTTACTAGCACAGATACGCAGTATTTT.

This clone was picked up many times. CDR3 DNA sequence: TGTGCCAGTACCCTTGCCGGGACAGGGAGTACTGAAGCTTTCTTT. Amino acid sequence: CASTLAGTGSTEAFF. The chain carries TRBV19 and TRBJ1-1; 9 nucleotides line up with TRBD1. This CDR3 comprises 15 residues. The V gene end was trimmed by 7 bases and the J gene end by 5 bases; junction bases not matched to a gene: 11. CDR1 is LNHDA and CDR2 is SQIVND in the germline V gene (reference sequence).

This chain uses TRBV28 with TRBJ2-2; 7 nucleotides align to TRBD2. This CDR3 is built from 13 residues. Germline CDR1 reads MDHEN; CDR2 reads SYDVKM. Trimming cost V 5 bases and J 3 bases; bases outside gene matches: 0. CDR3 coding DNA: TGTGCCAGCAGTCGGGGGGACACCGGGGAGCTGTTTTTT. Translating it yields CASSRGDTGELFF.

The chain recombines TRBV5-1 with TRBJ2-1; 7 bases align to TRBD1. V lost 0 bases and J lost 5; bases outside the gene matches: 14. The CDR3 has 18 residues. Germline V gives CDR1 SGHRS, CDR2 YFSETQ. The CDR3 bases are TGCGCCAGCAGCTTGGCCGGTCGGAGACAGGGAGTTAACAATGAGCAGTTCTTC. Translation gives CASSLAGRRQGVNNEQFF.

This clone was picked up one time. This rearrangement joins TRBV27 to TRBJ1-1; D unclear. Germline V gene lookup returns CDR1 MNHEY and CDR2 SMNVEV (reference sequence). CDR3 size: 15 residues. Trimming shortened V by 5 bases and J by 1 base, and 14 bases separated the two germline ends. This chain's CDR3 is CASSPPSRGNTEAFF. The CDR3 nucleotides read TGTGCCAGCAGTCCCCCTAGCAGAGGGAACACTGAAGCTTTCTTT.

Concerning this clone itself: The junction and the germline gene differ at one end; a read error may be behind it. The gene calls are TRBV7-9 and TRBJ2-5; D is unresolved. The length of the CDR3 is 12 residues. Germline V lookup: CDR1 SEHNR, CDR2 FQNEAQ (reference sequence). The CDR3 sequence is CASSSLRGIMDF. The CDR3 DNA sequence: TGTGCCAGCAGCTCCCTAAGAGGCATAATGGACTTC.

The gene calls are TRBV6-2 or TRBV6-3 and TRBJ2-2; TRBD2 aligns across 13 bases. This CDR3 is built from 18 residues. Germline V gene data show CDR1 as MNHEY and CDR2 as SVGEGT. The trim removed 6 bases at V and 0 bases at J, leaving 7 bases unmatched. CDR3 DNA sequence: TGTGCCAGCAGCCTACCGACTAGCGGGGGGCCGAACACCGGGGAGCTGTTTTTT. It yields the protein CASSLPTSGGPNTGELFF.

The V and J genes are TRBV28 and TRBJ1-1; maybe TRBD1 (5 bases). Germline assignment: CDR1 MDHEN and CDR2 SYDVKM. Trimming stripped 4 bases from V and 11 bases from J, with 11 bases between. The CDR3 is 11 residues long. CDR3 nucleotides: TGTGCCAGCAGTTCACCGCGGGGGGCTTTCTTT. Translation gives CASSSPRGAFF.

The V and J genes are TRBV29-1 and TRBJ2-1; the match to TRBD1 covers 12 bases. The CDR3 is 13 amino acids. V gave up 5 bases and J gave up 8 bases; unmatched junction bases: 4. Per the germline V gene, CDR1 is SQVTM and CDR2 is ANQGSEA. This CDR3 is CSVRGTGGDEQFF. The CDR3 DNA is TGCAGCGTTCGGGGGACAGGGGGCGATGAGCAGTTCTTC.

J is TRBJ2-4 and V is TRBV2; TRBD2 matches at 7 bases. The CDR3 runs to 14 residues. With V trimmed by 10 bases and J by 3 bases, 9 bases remained unmatched. Germline CDR1 and CDR2: SNHLY and FYNNEI. CDR3 sequence reads: CATNDPGGKNIQYF. DNA for the CDR3: TGTGCCACAAATGACCCGGGGGGCAAAAACATTCAGTACTTC.

The chain couples TRBV24-1 to TRBJ2-2; perhaps TRBD1 as D (5 bases). This CDR3 has 15 amino acids. CDR1 is KGHDR and CDR2 is SFDVKD in the germline V gene. Trimming stripped 5 bases from V and 0 bases from J, with 9 bases between. Written as DNA, the CDR3 is TGTGCCACCAGTGGGACATTAGCGAACACCGGGGAGCTGTTTTTT. Residues: CATSGTLANTGELFF.

The J gene is TRBJ2-1, the V gene TRBV7-3, with 9 bases fitting TRBD1. CDR1 is SGHTA, CDR2 FQGTGA, per germline. This CDR3 is 14 amino acids long. The ends lost 3 bases at V and 6 bases at J; junction bases unmatched: 3. CDR3 sequence (DNA): TGTGCCAGCAGCTTCCGGGACAGGGCCAATGAGCAGTTCTTC. Translating it yields CASSFRDRANEQFF. Drawing the rest from reference TRBV7-3 and TRBJ2-1, the complete variable domain is GAGVSQTPSNKVTEKGKYVELRCDPISGHTALYWYRQSLGQGPEFLIYFQGTGAADDSGLPNDRFFAVRPEGSVSTLKIQRTERGDSAVYLCASSFRDRANEQFFGPGTRLTVL.

This sequence joins TRBV7-3 and TRBJ2-3; D may be TRBD2 (6 bases). Trimming removed 4 bases at V and 6 bases at J, with 11 bases between. The germline V gene encodes CDR1 SGHTA and CDR2 FQGTGA. The CDR3 is 13 residues long. CDR3 protein: CASSSPEGDTQYF. Here the CDR3 DNA reads TGTGCCAGCAGCTCCCCGGAGGGGGATACGCAGTATTTT.